Below, one T cell receptor (beta chain) is given with its context. Measured with immunoSEQ multiplex PCR; TCRdb has only the in-frame clones, and not every one. Of approximately 300,000 clones in the sample, around 90% were seen once. This sample stems from a study of blood T cell repertoires in COVID-19. V was clipped by 6 bases and J by 3 bases, with 27 bases between them. The CDR3 runs 18 residues. CDR1 SGHAT and CDR2 FQNNGV come from the germline V gene. The TCR comes from a man aged 60 to 69 who had recovered from COVID-19. Sequencing was carried out using PBMCs or T cells enriched from blood (not recorded which). The chain combines TRBV11-2 with TRBJ2-7; possible D gene TRBD2, 11 bases. The CDR3 DNA sequence: TGTGCCAGCAGAACAACGGGACAGGGGCTAGCGGGGGGCTACGAGCAGTACTTC. This sequence encodes CASRTTGQGLAGGYEQYF.